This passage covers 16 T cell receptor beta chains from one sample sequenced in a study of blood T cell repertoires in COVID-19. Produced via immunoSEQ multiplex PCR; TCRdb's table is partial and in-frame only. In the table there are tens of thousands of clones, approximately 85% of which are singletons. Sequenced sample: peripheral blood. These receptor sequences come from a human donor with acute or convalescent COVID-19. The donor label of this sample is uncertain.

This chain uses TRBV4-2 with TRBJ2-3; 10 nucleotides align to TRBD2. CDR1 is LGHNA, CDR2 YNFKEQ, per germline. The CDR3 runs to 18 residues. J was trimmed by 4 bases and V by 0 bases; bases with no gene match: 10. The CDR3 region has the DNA TGTGCCAGCAGCCAAGATAGCCTAGCGGGAGTCGGATCAGATACGCAGTATTTT. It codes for CASSQDSLAGVGSDTQYF.

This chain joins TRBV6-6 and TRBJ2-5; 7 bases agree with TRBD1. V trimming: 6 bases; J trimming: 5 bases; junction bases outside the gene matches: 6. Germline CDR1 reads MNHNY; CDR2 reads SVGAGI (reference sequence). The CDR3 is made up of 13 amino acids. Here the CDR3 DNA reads TGTGCCAGCAGCCGACAGGGCAGTGAGACCCAGTACTTC. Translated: CASSRQGSETQYF.

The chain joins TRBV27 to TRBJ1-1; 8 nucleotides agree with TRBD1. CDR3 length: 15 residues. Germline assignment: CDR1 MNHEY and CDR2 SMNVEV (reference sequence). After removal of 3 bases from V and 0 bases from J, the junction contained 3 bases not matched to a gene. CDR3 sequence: CASSLGTGMNTEAFF. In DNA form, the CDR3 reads TGTGCCAGCAGTTTGGGGACAGGTATGAACACTGAAGCTTTCTTT.

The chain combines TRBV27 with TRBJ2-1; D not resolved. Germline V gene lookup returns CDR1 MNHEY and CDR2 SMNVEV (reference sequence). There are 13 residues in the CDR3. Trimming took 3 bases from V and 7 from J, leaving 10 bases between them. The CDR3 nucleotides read TGTGCCAGCAGTTTGTCTAGAGCGAATGAGCAGTTCTTC. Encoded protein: CASSLSRANEQFF.

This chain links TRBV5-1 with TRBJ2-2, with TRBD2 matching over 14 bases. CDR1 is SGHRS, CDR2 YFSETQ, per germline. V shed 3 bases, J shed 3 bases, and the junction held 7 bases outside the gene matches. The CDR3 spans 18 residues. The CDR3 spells CASSSPTSGGAYTGELFF. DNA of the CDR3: TGCGCCAGCAGCTCACCGACTAGCGGGGGGGCCTACACCGGGGAGCTGTTTTTT.

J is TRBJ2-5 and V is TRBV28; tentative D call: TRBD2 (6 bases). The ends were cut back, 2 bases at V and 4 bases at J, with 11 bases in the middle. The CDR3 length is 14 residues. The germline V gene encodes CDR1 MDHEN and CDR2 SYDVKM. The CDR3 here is CASSLTRGGETQYF. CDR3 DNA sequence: TGTGCCAGCAGTTTAACGCGGGGTGGAGAGACCCAGTACTTC.

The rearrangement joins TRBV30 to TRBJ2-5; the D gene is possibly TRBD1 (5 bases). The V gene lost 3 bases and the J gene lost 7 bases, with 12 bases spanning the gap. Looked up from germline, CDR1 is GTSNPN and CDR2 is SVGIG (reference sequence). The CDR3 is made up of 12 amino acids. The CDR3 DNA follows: TGTGCCTGGAGAGCATCAGGGTGGACCCAGTACTTC. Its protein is CAWRASGWTQYF.

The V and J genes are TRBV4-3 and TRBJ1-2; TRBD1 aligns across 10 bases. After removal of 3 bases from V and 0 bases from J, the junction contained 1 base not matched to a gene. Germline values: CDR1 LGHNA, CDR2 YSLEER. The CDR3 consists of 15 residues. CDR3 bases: TGCGCCAGCAGCCACGGACAGGGGGCTAACTATGGCTACACCTTC. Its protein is CASSHGQGANYGYTF.

The CDR3 sequence: CASSLTGSTDTQYF. In DNA form, the CDR3 reads TGTGCCAGCAGCTTAACGGGAAGCACAGATACGCAGTATTTT. The chain recombines TRBV5-5 with TRBJ2-3, with D maybe TRBD2 (5 bases). V shed 2 bases and J shed 0 bases, with 7 bases lying between them. The length of the CDR3 is 14 residues. Germline V gene data show CDR1 as SGHKS and CDR2 as YYEKEE (reference sequence).

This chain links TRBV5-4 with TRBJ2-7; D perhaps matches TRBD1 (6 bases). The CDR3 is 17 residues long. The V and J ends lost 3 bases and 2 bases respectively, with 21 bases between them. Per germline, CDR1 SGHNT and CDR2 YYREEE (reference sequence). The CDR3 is CASSSQTGQTGPYEQYF. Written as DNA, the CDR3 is TGTGCCAGCAGCTCCCAAACCGGACAGACCGGCCCCTACGAGCAGTACTTC. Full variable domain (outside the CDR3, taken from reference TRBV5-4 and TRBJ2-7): ETGVTQSPTHLIKTRGQQVTLRCSSQSGHNTVSWYQQALGQGPQFIFQYYREEENGRGNFPPRFSGLQFPNYSSELNVNALELDDSALYLCASSSQTGQTGPYEQYFGPGTRLTVT.

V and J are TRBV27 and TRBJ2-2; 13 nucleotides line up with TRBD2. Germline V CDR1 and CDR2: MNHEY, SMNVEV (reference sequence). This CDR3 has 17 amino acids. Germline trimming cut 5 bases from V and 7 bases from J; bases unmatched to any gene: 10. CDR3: CASSIGLAGAMSGELFF. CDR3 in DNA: TGTGCCAGCAGTATAGGACTAGCGGGGGCGATGAGCGGGGAGCTGTTTTTT.

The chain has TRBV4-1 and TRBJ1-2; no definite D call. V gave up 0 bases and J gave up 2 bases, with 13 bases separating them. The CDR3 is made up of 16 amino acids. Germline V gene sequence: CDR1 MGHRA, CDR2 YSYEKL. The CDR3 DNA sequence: TGCGCCAGCAGCCAAGAAGTAGGAGCAGAGAACTATGGCTACACCTTC. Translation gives CASSQEVGAENYGYTF.

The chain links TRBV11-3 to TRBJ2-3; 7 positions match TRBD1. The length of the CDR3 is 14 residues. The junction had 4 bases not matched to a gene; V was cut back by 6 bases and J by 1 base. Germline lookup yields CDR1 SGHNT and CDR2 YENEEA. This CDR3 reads CASSPGQGTDTQYF. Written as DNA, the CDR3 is TGTGCCAGCAGTCCCGGACAGGGCACAGATACGCAGTATTTT. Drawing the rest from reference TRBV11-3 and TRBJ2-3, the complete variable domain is EAGVVQSPRYKIIEKKQPVAFWCNPISGHNTLYWYLQNLGQGPELLIRYENEEAVDDSQLPKDRFSAERLKGVDSTLKIQPAELGDSAVYLCASSPGQGTDTQYFGPGTRLTVL.

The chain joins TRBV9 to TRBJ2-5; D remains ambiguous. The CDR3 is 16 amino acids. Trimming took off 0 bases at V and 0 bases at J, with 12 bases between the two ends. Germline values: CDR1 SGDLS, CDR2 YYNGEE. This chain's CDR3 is CASSVAPHPNQETQYF. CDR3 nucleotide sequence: TGTGCCAGCAGCGTAGCCCCCCACCCTAACCAAGAGACCCAGTACTTC. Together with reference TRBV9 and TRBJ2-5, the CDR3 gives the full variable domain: DSGVTQTPKHLITATGQRVTLRCSPRSGDLSVYWYQQSLDQGLQFLIQYYNGEERAKGNILERFSAQQFPDLHSELNLSSLELGDSALYFCASSVAPHPNQETQYFGPGTRLLVL.

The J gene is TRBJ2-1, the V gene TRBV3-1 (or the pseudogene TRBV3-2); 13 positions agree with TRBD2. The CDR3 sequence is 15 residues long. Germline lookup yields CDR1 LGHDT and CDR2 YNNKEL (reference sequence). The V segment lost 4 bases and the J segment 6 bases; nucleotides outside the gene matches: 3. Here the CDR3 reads CASSLGTSGTNEQFF. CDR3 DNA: TGTGCCAGCAGCCTCGGGACTAGCGGGACCAATGAGCAGTTCTTC.

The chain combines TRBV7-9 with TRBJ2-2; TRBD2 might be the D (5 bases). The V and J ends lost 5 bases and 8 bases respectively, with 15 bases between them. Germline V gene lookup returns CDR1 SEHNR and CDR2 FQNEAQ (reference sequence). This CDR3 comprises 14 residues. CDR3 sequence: CASSRGRQIGELFF. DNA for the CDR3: TGTGCCAGCAGCCGCGGGCGGCAGATAGGGGAGCTGTTTTTT. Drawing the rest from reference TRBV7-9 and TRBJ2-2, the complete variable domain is DTGVSQNPRHKITKRGQNVTFRCDPISEHNRLYWYRQTLGQGPEFLTYFQNEAQLEKSRLLSDRFSAERPKGSFSTLEIQRTEQGDSAMYLCASSRGRQIGELFFGEGSRLTVL.